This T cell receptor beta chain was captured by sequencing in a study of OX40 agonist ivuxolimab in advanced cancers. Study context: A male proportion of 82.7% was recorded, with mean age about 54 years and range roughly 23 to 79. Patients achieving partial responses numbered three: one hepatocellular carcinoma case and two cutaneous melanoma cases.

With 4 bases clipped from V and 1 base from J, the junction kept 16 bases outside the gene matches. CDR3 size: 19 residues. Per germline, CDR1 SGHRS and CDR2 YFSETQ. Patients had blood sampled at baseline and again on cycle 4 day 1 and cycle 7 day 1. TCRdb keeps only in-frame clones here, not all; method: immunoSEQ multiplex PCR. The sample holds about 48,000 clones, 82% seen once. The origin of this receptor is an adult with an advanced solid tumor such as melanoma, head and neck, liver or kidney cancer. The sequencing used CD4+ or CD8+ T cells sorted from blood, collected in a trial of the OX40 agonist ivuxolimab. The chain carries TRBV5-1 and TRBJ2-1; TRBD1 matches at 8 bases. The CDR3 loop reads CASSALGAGGALSYNEQFF. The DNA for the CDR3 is TGCGCCAGCAGCGCTCTCGGGGCAGGGGGCGCGTTGTCCTACAATGAGCAGTTCTTC.